The rows below give T cell receptor beta chains drawn from one sample of a study of blood T cell repertoires in COVID-19. TCRdb's table, derived via immunoSEQ multiplex PCR, lists solely in-frame clones and lacks some. The table has over 80,000 clones, 90% seen once; the top ten hold 1.5% to 2%. What was sequenced was peripheral blood. These TCRs come from a man aged 55 to 70 with acute or convalescent COVID-19. Both conserved end residues are part of each CDR3. D genes are given only for firm matches. For some rows the clone size is stated as once, few or many, or as a class when expanded; others skip it.

J gene: TRBJ2-3
D gene: TRBD2
V gene: TRBV7-9
clone size: -
CDR3 protein: CASSLTSGRPTDTQYF
CDR3 DNA: TGTGCCAGCAGCTTGACTAGCGGGAGGCCCACAGATACGCAGTATTTT

J gene: TRBJ2-7
D gene: TRBD1
V gene: TRBV13
clone size: -
CDR3 protein: CASSDRDRGEQYF
CDR3 DNA: TGTGCCAGCAGCGACCGGGACAGGGGCGAGCAGTACTTC

J gene: TRBJ2-3
D gene: TRBD1
V gene: TRBV27
clone size: -
CDR3 protein: CASSPTGSRYMVDTQYF
CDR3 DNA: TGTGCCAGCAGTCCGACAGGGTCGAGGTATATGGTAGATACGCAGTATTTT

J gene: TRBJ2-7
D gene: -
V gene: TRBV3-1/TRBV3-2
clone size: -
CDR3 protein: CASSQGGTFYEQYF
CDR3 DNA: TGTGCCAGCAGCCAAGGCGGCACCTTCTACGAGCAGTACTTC

J gene: TRBJ2-5
D gene: -
V gene: TRBV10-3
clone size: -
CDR3 protein: CAISAYAGRETQYF
CDR3 DNA: TGTGCCATCTCCGCTTACGCGGGGAGGGAGACCCAGTACTTC

J gene: TRBJ2-3
D gene: TRBD2
V gene: TRBV7-9
clone size: -
CDR3 protein: CASSFTGALAGKVYTQYF
CDR3 DNA: TGTGCCAGCAGCTTTACAGGGGCTCTAGCGGGAAAAGTGTATACGCAGTATTTT

J gene: TRBJ1-6
D gene: TRBD1
V gene: TRBV27
clone size: -
CDR3 protein: CASSISRGQGEYNSPLHF
CDR3 DNA: TGTGCCAGCAGTATTTCCCGTGGGCAGGGGGAGTATAATTCACCCCTCCACTTT

J gene: TRBJ1-1
D gene: TRBD1
V gene: TRBV5-1
clone size: -
CDR3 protein: CASNNRGLDTEAFF
CDR3 DNA: TGCGCCAGCAACAACAGGGGTTTGGACACTGAAGCTTTCTTT

J gene: TRBJ2-7
D gene: TRBD2
V gene: TRBV3-1/TRBV3-2
clone size: -
CDR3 protein: CASSQNPGTSRSSYEQYF
CDR3 DNA: TGTGCCAGCAGCCAAAATCCCGGGACTAGCAGGAGCTCCTACGAGCAGTACTTC

J gene: TRBJ2-7
D gene: -
V gene: TRBV4-2
clone size: once
CDR3 protein: CASSQGGGYEQYF
CDR3 DNA: TGTGCCAGCAGCCAAGGAGGGGGCTACGAGCAGTACTTC

J gene: TRBJ1-2
D gene: -
V gene: TRBV4-3
clone size: -
CDR3 protein: CASSQDRVTVGTF
CDR3 DNA: TGCGCCAGCAGCCAAGACAGGGTGACAGTTGGCACCTTC

J gene: TRBJ1-1
D gene: -
V gene: TRBV4-3
clone size: -
CDR3 protein: CASSQFQGGTEAFF
CDR3 DNA: TGCGCCAGCAGCCAGTTCCAGGGTGGCACTGAAGCTTTCTTT

J gene: TRBJ1-4
D gene: -
V gene: TRBV28
clone size: -
CDR3 protein: CASRPVGGDTEVATNEKLFF
CDR3 DNA: TGTGCCAGCAGACCAGTGGGGGGTGATACTGAGGTTGCAACTAATGAAAAACTGTTTTTT

J gene: TRBJ2-2
D gene: -
V gene: TRBV9
clone size: -
CDR3 protein: CASSPLGRSTGELFF
CDR3 DNA: TGTGCCAGCAGCCCACTCGGGAGAAGCACCGGGGAGCTGTTTTTT

J gene: TRBJ1-5
D gene: -
V gene: TRBV6-5
clone size: -
CDR3 protein: CASAPGETNQPQHF
CDR3 DNA: TGTGCCAGCGCTCCCGGAGAGACCAATCAGCCCCAGCATTTT

J gene: TRBJ1-2
D gene: -
V gene: TRBV28
clone size: -
CDR3 protein: CASSASGEGYGYTF
CDR3 DNA: TGTGCCAGCAGTGCCTCAGGGGAGGGATATGGCTACACCTTC

J gene: TRBJ1-5
D gene: TRBD1
V gene: TRBV18
clone size: -
CDR3 protein: CASSLEAGGVNQPQHF
CDR3 DNA: TGTGCCAGCTCACTAGAAGCAGGGGGAGTCAATCAGCCCCAGCATTTT

J gene: TRBJ1-5
D gene: -
V gene: TRBV2
clone size: -
CDR3 protein: CASSEVYSNQPQHF
CDR3 DNA: TGTGCCAGCAGTGAAGTCTATAGCAATCAGCCCCAGCATTTT

J gene: TRBJ1-2
D gene: TRBD1
V gene: TRBV7-9
clone size: -
CDR3 protein: CASSSDRELANYGYTF
CDR3 DNA: TGTGCCAGCAGCTCGGACAGGGAGTTAGCTAACTATGGCTACACCTTC

J gene: TRBJ1-4
D gene: TRBD1
V gene: TRBV18
clone size: -
CDR3 protein: CASSPRSGQGPGNEKLFF
CDR3 DNA: TGTGCCAGCTCACCACGGTCCGGACAGGGACCGGGTAATGAAAAACTGTTTTTT

J gene: TRBJ1-3
D gene: -
V gene: TRBV6-5
clone size: -
CDR3 protein: CASSRGSNTIYF
CDR3 DNA: TGTGCCAGCTCGAGGGGGAGCAACACCATATATTTT

J gene: TRBJ1-3
D gene: -
V gene: TRBV11-2
clone size: -
CDR3 protein: CASSLDLVGLSFGNTIYF
CDR3 DNA: TGTGCCAGCAGCTTAGATCTGGTGGGTCTTAGCTTTGGAAACACCATATATTTT